This T cell receptor beta chain was documented in a study of OX40 agonist ivuxolimab in advanced cancers. A note on this clone: Its antigen is not known.

Study-wide findings and caveats: CD8+ T cells showed, on average, more clonal expansion than CD4+ cells.

TCRdb's table, derived via immunoSEQ multiplex PCR, lists solely in-frame clones and lacks some. Altogether about 67,000 clones are present, around 80% being singletons, with the ten largest covering 8.2%. This TCR was sampled from an adult with an advanced solid tumor such as melanoma, head and neck, liver or kidney cancer. This specimen consisted of CD4+ or CD8+ T cells sorted from blood, obtained in a trial of the OX40 agonist ivuxolimab.

CDR3 DNA: TGTGCCAGCTCACCATTACAGGGGGACACCACCGGGGAGCTGTTTTTT. It encodes CASSPLQGDTTGELFF. The chain links TRBV18 to TRBJ2-2; TRBD1 matches 8 bases. Germline V lookup: CDR1 KGHSH, CDR2 LQKENI. V was clipped by 2 bases and J by 4 bases; unmatched bases: 6. The CDR3 covers 16 residues.